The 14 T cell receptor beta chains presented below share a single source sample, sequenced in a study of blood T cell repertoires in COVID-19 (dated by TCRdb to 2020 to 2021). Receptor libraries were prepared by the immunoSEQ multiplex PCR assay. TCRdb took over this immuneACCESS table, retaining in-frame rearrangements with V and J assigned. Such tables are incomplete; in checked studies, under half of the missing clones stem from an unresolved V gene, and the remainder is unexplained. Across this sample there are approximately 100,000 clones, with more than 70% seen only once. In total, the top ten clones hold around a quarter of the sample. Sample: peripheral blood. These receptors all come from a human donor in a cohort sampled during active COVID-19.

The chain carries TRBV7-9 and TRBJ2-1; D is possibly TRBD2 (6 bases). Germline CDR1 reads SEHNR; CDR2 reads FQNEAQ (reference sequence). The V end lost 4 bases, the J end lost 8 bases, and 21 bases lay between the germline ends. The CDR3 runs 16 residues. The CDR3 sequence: CASSSLTSSTGDEQFF. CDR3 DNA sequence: TGTGCCAGCAGCTCCCTTACTAGCAGTACTGGCGATGAGCAGTTCTTC.

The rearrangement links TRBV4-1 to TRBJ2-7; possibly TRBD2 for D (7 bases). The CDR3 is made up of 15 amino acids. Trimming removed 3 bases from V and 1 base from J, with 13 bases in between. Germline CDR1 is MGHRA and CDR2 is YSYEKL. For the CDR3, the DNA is TGCGCCAGCAGCCAGTCCGGGGGGCCTTCCTACGAGCAGTACTTC. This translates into CASSQSGGPSYEQYF.

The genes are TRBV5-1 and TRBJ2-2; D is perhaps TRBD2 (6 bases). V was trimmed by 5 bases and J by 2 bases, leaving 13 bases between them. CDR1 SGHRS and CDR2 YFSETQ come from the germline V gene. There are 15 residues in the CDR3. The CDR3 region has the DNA TGCGCCAGCAGAGTCCCCGGGAGTAACACCGGGGAGCTGTTTTTT. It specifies CASRVPGSNTGELFF.

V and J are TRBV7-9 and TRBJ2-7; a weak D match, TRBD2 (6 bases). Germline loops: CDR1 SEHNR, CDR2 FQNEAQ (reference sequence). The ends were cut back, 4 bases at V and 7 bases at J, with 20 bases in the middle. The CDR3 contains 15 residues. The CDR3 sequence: CASSWPLTAAGEQYF. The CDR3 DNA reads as TGTGCCAGCAGCTGGCCGCTTACCGCTGCGGGGGAGCAGTACTTC.

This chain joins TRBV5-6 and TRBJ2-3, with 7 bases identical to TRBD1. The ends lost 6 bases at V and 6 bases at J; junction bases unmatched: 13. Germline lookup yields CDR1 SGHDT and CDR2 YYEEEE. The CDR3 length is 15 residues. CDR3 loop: CASNSRSRGTDTQYF. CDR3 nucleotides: TGTGCCAGCAATTCCCGGAGCAGGGGGACCGATACGCAGTATTTT.

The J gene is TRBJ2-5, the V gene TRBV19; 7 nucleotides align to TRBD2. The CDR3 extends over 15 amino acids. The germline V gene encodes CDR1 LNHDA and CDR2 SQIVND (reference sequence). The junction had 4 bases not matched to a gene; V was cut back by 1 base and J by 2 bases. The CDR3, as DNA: TGTGCCAGTAGTATAGGGACTAGTCGTCAAGAGACCCAGTACTTC. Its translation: CASSIGTSRQETQYF.

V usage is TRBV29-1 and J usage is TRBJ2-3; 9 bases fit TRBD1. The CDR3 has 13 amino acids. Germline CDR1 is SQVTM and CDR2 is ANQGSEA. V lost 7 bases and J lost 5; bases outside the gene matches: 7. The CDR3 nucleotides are TGCAGCGCCAGGACAGGGGAGGAAGATACGCAGTATTTT. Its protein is CSARTGEEDTQYF.

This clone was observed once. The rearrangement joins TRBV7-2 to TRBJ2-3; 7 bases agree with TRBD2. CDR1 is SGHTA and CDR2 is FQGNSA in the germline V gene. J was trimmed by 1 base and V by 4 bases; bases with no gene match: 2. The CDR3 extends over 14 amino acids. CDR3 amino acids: CASSSAGRTDTQYF. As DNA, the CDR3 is TGTGCCAGCAGCTCAGCGGGGCGCACAGATACGCAGTATTTT.

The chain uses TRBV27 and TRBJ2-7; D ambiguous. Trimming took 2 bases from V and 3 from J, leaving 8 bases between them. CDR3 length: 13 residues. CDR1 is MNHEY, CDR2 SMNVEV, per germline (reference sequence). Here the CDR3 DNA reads TGTGCCAGCAGTTTAGGCCCTCACTACGAGCAGTACTTC. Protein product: CASSLGPHYEQYF.

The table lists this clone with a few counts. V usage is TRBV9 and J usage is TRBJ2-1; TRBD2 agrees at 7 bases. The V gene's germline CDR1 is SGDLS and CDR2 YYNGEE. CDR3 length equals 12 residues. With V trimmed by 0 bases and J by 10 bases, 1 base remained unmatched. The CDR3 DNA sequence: TGTGCCAGCAGCGTAGGGGGAGGGGAGCAGTTCTTC. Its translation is CASSVGGGEQFF.

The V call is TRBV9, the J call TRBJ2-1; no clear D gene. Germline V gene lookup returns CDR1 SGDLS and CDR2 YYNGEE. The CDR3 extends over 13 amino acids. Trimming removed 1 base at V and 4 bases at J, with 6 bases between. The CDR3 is CASSVSVYNEQFF. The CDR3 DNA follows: TGTGCCAGCAGCGTATCTGTATACAATGAGCAGTTCTTC.

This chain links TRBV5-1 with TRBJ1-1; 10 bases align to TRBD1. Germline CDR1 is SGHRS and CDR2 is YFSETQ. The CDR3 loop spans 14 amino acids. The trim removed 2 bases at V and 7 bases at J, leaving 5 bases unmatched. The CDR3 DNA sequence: TGCGCCAGCAGCTTAATAGGACAGGGGGTTGAAGCTTTCTTT. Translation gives CASSLIGQGVEAFF.

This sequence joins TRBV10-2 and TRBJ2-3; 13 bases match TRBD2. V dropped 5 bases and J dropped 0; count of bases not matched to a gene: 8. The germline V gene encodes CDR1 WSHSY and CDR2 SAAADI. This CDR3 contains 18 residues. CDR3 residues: CASSQESLAGGSTDTQYF. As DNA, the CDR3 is TGCGCCAGCAGTCAAGAATCACTAGCGGGGGGGAGCACAGATACGCAGTATTTT.

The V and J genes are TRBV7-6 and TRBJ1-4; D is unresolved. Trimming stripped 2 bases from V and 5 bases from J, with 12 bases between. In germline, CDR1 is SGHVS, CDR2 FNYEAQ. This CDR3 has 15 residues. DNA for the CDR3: TGTGCCAGCAGCTTAAATGACATGACGAATGAAAAACTGTTTTTT. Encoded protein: CASSLNDMTNEKLFF.